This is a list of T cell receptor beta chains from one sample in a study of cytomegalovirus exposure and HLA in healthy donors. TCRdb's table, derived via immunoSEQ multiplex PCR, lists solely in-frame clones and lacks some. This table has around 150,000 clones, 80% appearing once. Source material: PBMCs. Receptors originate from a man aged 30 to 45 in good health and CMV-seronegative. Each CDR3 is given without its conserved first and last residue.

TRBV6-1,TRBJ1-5,ASSALTGDYQPQH
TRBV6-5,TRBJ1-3,ASRSGGSQGTIY
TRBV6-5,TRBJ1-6,ASSFGQSSYNSPLH
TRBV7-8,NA,ASSFSGSTYEQY
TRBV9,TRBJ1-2,ASSEGGASGYT
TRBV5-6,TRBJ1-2,ASSLVTDTFNYGYT
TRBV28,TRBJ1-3,ASSIFRDSKITSGNTIY
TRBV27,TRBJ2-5,ATPKNGRGETQY
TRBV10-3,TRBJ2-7,AISLGETSYEQY
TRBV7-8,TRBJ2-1,ASSSGTSGIYNEQF
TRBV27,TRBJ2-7,ASSFGGRASYEQY
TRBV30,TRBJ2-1,AWSSSTYGEQF
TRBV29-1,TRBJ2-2,SVNREGTGELF
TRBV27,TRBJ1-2,ASGTSRQGAMDGYT